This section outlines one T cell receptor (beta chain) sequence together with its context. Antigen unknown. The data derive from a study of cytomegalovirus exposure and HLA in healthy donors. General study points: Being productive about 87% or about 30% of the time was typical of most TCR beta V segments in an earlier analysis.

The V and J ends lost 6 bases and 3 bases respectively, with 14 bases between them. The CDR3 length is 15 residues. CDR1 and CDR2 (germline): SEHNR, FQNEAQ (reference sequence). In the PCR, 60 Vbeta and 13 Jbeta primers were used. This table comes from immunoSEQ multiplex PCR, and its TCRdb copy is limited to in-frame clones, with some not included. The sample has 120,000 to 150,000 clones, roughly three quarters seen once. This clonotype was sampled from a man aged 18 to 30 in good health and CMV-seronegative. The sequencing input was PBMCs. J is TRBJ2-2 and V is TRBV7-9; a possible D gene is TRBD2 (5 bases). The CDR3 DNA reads TGTGCCAGCAGGAGGAGCGGAGGCGACACCGGGGAGCTGTTTTTT. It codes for CASRRSGGDTGELFF.